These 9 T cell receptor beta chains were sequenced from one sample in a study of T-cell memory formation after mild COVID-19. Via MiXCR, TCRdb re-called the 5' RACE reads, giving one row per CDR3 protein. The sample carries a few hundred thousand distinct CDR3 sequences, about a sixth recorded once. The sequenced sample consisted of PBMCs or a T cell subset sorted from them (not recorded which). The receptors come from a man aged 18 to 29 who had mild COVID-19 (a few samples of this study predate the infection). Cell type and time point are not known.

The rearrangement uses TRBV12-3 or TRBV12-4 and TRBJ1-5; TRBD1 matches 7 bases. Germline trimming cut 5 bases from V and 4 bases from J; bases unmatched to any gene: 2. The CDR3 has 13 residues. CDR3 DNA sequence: TGTGCCAGCAGTGAGGGACAGAATCAGCCCCAGCATTTT. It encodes CASSEGQNQPQHF.

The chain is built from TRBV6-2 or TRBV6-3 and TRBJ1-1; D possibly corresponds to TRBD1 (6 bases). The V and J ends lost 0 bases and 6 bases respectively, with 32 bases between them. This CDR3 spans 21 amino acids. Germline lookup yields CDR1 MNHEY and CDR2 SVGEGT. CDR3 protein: CASSYSSSGTMRGAGSPEAFF. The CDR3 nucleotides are TGTGCCAGCAGTTACTCGAGTTCCGGGACTATGCGGGGGGCGGGGAGCCCTGAAGCTTTCTTT.

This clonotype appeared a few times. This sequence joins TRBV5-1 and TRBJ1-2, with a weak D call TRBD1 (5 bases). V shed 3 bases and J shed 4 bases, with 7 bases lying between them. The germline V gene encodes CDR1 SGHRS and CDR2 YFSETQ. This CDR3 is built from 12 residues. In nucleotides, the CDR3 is TGCGCCAGCAGCTCGGGGCTCTATGGCTACACCTTC. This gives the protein CASSSGLYGYTF.

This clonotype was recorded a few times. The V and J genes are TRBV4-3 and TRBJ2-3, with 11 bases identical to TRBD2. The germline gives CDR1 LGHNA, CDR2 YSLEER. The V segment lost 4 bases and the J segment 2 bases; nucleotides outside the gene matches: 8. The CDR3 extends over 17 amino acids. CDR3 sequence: CASSLGTSGSNTDTQYF. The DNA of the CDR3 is TGCGCCAGCAGCCTGGGGACTAGCGGATCCAACACAGATACGCAGTATTTT.

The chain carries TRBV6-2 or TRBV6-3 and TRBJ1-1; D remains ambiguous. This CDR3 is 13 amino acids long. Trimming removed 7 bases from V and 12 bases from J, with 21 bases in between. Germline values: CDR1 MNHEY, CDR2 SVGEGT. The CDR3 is CASTGLGRISSFF. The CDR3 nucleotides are TGTGCCAGCACCGGACTAGGACGGATTTCATCTTTCTTT.

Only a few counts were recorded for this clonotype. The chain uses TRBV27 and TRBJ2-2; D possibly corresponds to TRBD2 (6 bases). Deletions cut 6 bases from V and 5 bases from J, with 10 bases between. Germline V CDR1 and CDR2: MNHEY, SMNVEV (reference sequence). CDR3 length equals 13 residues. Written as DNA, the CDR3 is TGTGCCAGCAGACGGGGGTATACCGGGGAGCTGTTTTTT. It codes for CASRRGYTGELFF.

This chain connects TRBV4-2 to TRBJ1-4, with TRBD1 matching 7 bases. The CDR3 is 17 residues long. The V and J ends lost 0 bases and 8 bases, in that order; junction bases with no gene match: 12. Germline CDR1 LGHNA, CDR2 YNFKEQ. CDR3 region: CASSQDLTGAVGEKLFF. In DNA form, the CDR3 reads TGTGCCAGCAGCCAAGATTTAACAGGGGCGGTCGGAGAAAAACTGTTTTTT.

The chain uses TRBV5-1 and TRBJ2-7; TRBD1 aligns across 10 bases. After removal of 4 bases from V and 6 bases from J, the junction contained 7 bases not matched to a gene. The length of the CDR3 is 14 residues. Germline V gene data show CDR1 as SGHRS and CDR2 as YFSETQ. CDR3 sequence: CASSTGTGESEQYF. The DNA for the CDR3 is TGCGCCAGCAGCACCGGGACAGGGGAGAGCGAGCAGTACTTC.

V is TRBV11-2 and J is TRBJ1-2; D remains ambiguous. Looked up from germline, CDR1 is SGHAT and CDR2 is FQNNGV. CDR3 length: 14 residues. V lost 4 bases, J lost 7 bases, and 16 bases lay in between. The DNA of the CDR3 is TGTGCCAGCAGCTCCCCCTCAAGTGTGGGTGGCTACACCTTC. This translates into CASSSPSSVGGYTF.